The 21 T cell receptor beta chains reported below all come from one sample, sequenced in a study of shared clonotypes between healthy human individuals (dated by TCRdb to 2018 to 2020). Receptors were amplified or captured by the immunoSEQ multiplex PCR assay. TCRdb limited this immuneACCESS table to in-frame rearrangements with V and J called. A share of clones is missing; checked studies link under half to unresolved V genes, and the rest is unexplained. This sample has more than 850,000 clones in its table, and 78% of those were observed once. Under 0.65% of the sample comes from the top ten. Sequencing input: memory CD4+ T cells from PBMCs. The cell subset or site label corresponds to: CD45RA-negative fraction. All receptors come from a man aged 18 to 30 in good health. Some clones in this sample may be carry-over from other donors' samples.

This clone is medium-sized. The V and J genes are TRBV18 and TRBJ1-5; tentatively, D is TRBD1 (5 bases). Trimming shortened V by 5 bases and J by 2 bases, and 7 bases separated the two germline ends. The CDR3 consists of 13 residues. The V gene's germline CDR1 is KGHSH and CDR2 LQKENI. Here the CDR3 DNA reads TGTGCCAGCTCAGGGGGTGGCAATCAGCCCCAGCATTTT. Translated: CASSGGGNQPQHF.

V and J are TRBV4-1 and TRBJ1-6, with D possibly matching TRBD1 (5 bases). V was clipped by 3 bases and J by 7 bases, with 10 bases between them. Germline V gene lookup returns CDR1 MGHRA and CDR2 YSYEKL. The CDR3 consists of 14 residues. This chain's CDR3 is CASSHIRGNSPLHF. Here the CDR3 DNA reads TGCGCCAGCAGCCATATACGGGGGAATTCACCCCTCCACTTT.

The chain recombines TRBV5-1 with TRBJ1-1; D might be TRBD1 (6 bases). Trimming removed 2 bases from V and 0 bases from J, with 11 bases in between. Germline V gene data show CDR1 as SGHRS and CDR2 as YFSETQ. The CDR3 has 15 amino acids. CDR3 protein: CASSFTGDMNTEAFF. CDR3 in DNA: TGCGCCAGCAGCTTTACCGGGGACATGAACACTGAAGCTTTCTTT.

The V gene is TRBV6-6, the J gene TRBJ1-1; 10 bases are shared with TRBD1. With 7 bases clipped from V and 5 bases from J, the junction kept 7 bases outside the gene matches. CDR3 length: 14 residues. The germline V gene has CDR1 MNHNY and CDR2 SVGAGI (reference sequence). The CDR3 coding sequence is TGTGCCAGCACACGACAGGGGGCTGGGACTGAAGCTTTCTTT. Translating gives CASTRQGAGTEAFF.

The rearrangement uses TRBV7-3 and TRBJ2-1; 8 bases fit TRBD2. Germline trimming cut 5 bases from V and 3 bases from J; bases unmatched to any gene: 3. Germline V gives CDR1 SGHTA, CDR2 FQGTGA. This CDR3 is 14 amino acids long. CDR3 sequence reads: CASSATSDYNEQFF. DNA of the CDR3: TGTGCCAGCAGCGCGACTAGCGACTACAATGAGCAGTTCTTC.

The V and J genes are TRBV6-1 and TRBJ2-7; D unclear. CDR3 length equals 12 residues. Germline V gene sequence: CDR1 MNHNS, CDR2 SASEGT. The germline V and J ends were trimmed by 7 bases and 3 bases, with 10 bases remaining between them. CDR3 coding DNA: TGTGCCAGCACGGAAGGGTTCTACGAGCAGTACTTC. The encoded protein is CASTEGFYEQYF.

The CDR3 coding sequence is TGCGCCAGCAGCCTCCAGGGAAATAACTATGGCTACACCTTC. It yields the protein CASSLQGNNYGYTF. The genes are TRBV5-1 and TRBJ1-2; D possibly corresponds to TRBD1 (5 bases). The CDR3 spans 14 residues. Germline CDR1 and CDR2: SGHRS and YFSETQ. Trimming took 4 bases from V and 1 from J, leaving 11 bases between them.

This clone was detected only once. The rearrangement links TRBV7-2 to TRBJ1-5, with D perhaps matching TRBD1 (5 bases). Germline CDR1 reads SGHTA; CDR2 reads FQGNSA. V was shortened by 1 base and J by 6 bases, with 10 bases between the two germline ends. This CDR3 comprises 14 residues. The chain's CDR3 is CASSLDGAGQPQHF. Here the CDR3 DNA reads TGTGCCAGCAGCTTAGACGGGGCCGGTCAGCCCCAGCATTTT.

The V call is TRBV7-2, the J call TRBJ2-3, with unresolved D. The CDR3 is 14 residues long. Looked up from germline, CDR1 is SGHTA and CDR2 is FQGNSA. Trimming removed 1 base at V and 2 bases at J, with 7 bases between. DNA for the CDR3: TGTGCCAGCAGCTTAGAGGGCATCACAGATACGCAGTATTTT. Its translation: CASSLEGITDTQYF.

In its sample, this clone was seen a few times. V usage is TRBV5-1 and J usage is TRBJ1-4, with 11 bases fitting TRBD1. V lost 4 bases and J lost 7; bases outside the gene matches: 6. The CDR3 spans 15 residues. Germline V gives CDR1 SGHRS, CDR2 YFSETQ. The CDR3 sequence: CASSVSGTGGEKLFF. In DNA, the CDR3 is TGCGCCAGCAGCGTCTCCGGGACAGGGGGTGAAAAACTGTTTTTT.

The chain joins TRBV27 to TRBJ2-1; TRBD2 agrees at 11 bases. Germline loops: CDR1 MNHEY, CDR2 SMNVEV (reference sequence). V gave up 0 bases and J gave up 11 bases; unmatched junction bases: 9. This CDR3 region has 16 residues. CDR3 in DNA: TGTGCCAGCAGTTTATCTTTCGGGCTAGCGGGAGGAAAGCAGTTCTTC. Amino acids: CASSLSFGLAGGKQFF.

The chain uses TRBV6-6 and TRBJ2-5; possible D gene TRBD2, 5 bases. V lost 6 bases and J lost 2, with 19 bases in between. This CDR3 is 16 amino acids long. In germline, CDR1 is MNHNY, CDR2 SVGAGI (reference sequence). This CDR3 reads CASSRLQRRPQETQYF. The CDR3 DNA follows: TGTGCCAGCAGCCGCTTGCAGCGGCGACCGCAAGAGACCCAGTACTTC.

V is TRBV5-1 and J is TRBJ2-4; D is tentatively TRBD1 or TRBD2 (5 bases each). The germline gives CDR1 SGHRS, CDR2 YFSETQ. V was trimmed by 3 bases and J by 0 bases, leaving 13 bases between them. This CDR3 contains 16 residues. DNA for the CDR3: TGCGCCAGCAGCTCGAGGGGCGAGGTAGCCAAAAACATTCAGTACTTC. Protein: CASSSRGEVAKNIQYF. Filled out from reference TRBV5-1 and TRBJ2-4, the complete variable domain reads KAGVTQTPRYLIKTRGQQVTLSCSPISGHRSVSWYQQTPGQGLQFLFEYFSETQRNKGNFPGRFSGRQFSNSRSEMNVSTLELGDSALYLCASSSRGEVAKNIQYFGAGTRLSVL.

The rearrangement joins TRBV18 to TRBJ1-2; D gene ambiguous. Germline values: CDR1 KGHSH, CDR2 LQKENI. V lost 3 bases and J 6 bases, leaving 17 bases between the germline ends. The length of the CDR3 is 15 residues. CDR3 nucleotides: TGTGCCAGCTCACCGGAAACGGCAGGCCGTAATGGCTACACCTTC. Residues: CASSPETAGRNGYTF. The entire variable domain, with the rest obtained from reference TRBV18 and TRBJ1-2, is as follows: NAGVMQNPRHLVRRRGQEARLRCSPMKGHSHVYWYRQLPEEGLKFMVYLQKENIIDESGMPKERFSAEFPKEGPSILRIQQVVRGDSAAYFCASSPETAGRNGYTFGSGTRLTVV.

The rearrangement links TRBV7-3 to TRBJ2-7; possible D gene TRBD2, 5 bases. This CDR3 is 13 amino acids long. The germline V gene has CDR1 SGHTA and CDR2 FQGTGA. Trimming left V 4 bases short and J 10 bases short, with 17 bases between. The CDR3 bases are TGTGCCAGCAGCTCAAACGCAGCGGAGCCTCAGTACTTC. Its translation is CASSSNAAEPQYF.

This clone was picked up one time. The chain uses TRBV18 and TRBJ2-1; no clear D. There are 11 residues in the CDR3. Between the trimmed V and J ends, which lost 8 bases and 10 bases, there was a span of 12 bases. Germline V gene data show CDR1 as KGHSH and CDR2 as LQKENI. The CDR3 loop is CASGVGFEQFF. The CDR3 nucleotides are TGTGCCAGCGGAGTTGGTTTCGAGCAGTTCTTC. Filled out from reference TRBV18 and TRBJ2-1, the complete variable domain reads NAGVMQNPRHLVRRRGQEARLRCSPMKGHSHVYWYRQLPEEGLKFMVYLQKENIIDESGMPKERFSAEFPKEGPSILRIQQVVRGDSAAYFCASGVGFEQFFGPGTRLTVL.

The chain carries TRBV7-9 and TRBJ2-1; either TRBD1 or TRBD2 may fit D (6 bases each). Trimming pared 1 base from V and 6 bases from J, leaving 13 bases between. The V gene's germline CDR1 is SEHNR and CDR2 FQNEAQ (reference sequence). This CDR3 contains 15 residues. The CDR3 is CASSLGRGTGNEQFF. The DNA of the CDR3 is TGTGCCAGCAGCTTAGGTAGGGGGACTGGCAATGAGCAGTTCTTC.

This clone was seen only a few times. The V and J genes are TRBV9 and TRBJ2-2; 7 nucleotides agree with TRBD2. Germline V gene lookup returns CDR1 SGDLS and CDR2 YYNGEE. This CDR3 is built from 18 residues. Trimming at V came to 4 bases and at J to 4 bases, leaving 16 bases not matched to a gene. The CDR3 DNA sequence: TGTGCCAGCAGCTCCAAGGAGGGGAGGGAGCTGGGCACCGGGGAGCTGTTTTTT. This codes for CASSSKEGRELGTGELFF.

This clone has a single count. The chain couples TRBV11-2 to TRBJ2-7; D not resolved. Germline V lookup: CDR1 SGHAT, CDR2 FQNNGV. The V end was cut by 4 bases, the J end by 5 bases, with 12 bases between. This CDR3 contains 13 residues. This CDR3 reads CASSSLASHEQYF. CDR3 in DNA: TGTGCCAGCAGCTCCTTGGCCAGTCACGAGCAGTACTTC.

The CDR3 reads CAWMIAPNTEAFF. In DNA, the CDR3 is TGTGCCTGGATGATAGCCCCGAACACTGAAGCTTTCTTT. The J gene is TRBJ1-1, the V gene TRBV30, with D unresolved. Germline V gene data show CDR1 as GTSNPN and CDR2 as SVGIG (reference sequence). Trimming took 4 bases from V and 1 from J, leaving 10 bases between them. The CDR3 extends over 13 amino acids.

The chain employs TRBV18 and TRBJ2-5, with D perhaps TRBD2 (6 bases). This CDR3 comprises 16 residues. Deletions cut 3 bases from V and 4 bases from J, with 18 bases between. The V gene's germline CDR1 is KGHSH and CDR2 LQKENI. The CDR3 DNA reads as TGTGCCAGCTCACCGGGAGGCAGGGCCGGCGGAGAGACCCAGTACTTC. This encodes CASSPGGRAGGETQYF.